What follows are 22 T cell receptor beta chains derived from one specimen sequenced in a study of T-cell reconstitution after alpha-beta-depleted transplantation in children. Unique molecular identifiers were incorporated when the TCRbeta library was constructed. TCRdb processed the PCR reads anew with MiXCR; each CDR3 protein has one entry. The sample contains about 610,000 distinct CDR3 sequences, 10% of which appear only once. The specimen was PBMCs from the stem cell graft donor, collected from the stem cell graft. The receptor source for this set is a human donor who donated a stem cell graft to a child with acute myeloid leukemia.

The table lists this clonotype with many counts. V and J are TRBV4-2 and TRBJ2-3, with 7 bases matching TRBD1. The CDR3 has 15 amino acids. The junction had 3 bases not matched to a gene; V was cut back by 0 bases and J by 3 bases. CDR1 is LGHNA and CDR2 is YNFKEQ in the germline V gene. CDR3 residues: CASSQEGGKTDTQYF. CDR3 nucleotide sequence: TGTGCCAGCAGCCAAGAAGGGGGCAAAACAGATACGCAGTATTTT.

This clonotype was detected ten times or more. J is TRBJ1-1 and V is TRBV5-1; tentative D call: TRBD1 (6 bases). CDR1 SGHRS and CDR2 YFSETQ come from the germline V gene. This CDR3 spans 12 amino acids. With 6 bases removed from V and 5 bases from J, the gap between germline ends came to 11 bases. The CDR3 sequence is CASKGELTEAFF. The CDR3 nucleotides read TGCGCCAGCAAGGGGGAGTTGACTGAAGCTTTCTTT. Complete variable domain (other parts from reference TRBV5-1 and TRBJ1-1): KAGVTQTPRYLIKTRGQQVTLSCSPISGHRSVSWYQQTPGQGLQFLFEYFSETQRNKGNFPGRFSGRQFSNSRSEMNVSTLELGDSALYLCASKGELTEAFFGQGTRLTVV.

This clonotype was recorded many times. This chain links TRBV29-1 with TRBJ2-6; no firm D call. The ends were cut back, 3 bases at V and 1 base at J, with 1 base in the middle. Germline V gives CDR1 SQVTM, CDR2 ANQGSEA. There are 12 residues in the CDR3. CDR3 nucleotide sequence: TGCAGCGTTGAGTCTGGGGCCAACGTCCTGACTTTC. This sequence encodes CSVESGANVLTF.

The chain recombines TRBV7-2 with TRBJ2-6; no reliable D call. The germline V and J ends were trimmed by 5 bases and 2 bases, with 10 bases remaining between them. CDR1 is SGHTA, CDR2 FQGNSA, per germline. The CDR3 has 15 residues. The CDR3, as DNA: TGTGCCAGCAGCAGTACGGTGCCTGGGGCCAACGTCCTGACTTTC. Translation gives CASSSTVPGANVLTF.

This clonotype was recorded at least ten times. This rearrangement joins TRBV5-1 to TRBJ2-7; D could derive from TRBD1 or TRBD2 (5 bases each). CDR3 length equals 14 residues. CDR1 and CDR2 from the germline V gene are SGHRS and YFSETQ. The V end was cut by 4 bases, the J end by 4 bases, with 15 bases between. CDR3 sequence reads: CASSGSRGGYEQYF. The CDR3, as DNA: TGCGCCAGCAGCGGGAGTCGGGGCGGGTACGAGCAGTACTTC.

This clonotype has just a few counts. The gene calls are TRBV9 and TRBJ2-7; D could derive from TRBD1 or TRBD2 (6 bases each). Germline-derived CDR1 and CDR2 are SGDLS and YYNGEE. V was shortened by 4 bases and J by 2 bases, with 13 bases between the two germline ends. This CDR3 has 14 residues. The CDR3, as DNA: TGTGCCAGCAGCTTAGGGGGGCAGGCCTACGAGCAGTACTTC. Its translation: CASSLGGQAYEQYF.

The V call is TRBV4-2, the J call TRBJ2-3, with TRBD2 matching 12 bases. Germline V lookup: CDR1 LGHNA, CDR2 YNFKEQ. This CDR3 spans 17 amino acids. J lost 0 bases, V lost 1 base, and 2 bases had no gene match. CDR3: CASSQALAGGSTDTQYF. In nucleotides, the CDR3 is TGTGCCAGCAGCCAAGCCCTAGCGGGAGGGAGCACAGATACGCAGTATTTT.

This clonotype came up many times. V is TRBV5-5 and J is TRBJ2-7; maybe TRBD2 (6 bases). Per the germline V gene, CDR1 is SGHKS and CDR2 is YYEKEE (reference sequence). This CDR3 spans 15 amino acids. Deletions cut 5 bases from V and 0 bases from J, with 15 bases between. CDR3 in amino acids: CASRLGTATSYEQYF. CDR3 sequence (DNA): TGTGCCAGCAGGTTAGGGACTGCTACCTCCTACGAGCAGTACTTC.

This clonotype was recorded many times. The CDR3, as DNA: TGCAGCGTTGACCTCTTGAACACTGAAGCTTTCTTT. Its translation: CSVDLLNTEAFF. This sequence joins TRBV29-1 and TRBJ1-1; D gene ambiguous. Trimming removed 3 bases from V and 0 bases from J, with 5 bases in between. The length of the CDR3 is 12 residues. Looked up from germline, CDR1 is SQVTM and CDR2 is ANQGSEA. The complete variable domain, with remaining parts taken from reference TRBV29-1 and TRBJ1-1, reads SAVISQKPSRDICQRGTSLTIQCQVDSQVTMMFWYRQQPGQSLTLIATANQGSEATYESGFVIDKFPISRPNLTFSTLTVSNMSPEDSSIYLCSVDLLNTEAFFGQGTRLTVV.

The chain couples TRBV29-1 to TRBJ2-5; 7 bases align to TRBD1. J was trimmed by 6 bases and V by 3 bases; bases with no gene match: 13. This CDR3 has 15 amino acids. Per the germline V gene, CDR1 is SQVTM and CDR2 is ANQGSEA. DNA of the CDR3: TGCAGCGTTGATAGGCCCGACAGGGCCAGCCAGACCCAGTACTTC. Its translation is CSVDRPDRASQTQYF.

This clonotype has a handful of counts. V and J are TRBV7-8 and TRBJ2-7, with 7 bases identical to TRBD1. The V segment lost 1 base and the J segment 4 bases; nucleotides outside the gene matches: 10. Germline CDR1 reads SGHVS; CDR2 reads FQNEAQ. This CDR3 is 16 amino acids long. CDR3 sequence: CASSLGTGQDMYEQYF. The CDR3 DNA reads TGTGCCAGCAGCTTAGGGACCGGACAGGACATGTACGAGCAGTACTTC.

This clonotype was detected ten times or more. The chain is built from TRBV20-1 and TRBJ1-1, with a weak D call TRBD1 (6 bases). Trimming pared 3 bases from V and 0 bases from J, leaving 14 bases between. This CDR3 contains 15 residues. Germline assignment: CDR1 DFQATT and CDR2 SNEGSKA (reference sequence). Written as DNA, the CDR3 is TGCAGTGCTAGGCCGTCAGGGGTGATGAACACTGAAGCTTTCTTT. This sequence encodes CSARPSGVMNTEAFF.

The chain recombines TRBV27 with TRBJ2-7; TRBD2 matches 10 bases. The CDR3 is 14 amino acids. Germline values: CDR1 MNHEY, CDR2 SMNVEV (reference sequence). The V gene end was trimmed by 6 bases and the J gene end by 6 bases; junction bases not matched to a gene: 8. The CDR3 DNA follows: TGTGCCAGCAGCCCTCTGACTAGCGGGTCCGAGCAGTACTTC. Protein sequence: CASSPLTSGSEQYF.

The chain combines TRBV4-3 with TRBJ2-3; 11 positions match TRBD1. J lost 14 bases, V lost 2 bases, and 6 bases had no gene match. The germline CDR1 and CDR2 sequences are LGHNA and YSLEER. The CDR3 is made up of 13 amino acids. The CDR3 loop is CASSQYPGTGGYF. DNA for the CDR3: TGCGCCAGCAGCCAATACCCCGGGACAGGGGGGTATTTT.

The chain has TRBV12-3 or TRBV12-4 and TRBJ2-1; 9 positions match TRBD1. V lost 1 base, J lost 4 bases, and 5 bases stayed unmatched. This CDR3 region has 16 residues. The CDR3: CASSLGQGVSYNEQFF. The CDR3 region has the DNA TGTGCCAGCAGTTTAGGACAGGGGGTGTCTTACAATGAGCAGTTCTTC.

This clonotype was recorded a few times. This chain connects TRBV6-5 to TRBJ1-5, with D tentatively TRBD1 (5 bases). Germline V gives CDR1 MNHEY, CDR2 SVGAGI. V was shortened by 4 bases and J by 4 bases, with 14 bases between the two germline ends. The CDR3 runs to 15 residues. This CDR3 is CASSLGTPRNQPQHF. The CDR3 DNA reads TGTGCCAGCAGTTTGGGGACCCCGAGGAATCAGCCCCAGCATTTT.

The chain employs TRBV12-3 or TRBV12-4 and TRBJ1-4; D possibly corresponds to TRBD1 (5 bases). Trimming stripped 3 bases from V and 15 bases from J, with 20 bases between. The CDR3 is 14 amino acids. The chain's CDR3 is CASSLAGGLGRVFF. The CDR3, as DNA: TGTGCCAGCAGTTTGGCTGGGGGTTTAGGGAGGGTGTTTTTT.

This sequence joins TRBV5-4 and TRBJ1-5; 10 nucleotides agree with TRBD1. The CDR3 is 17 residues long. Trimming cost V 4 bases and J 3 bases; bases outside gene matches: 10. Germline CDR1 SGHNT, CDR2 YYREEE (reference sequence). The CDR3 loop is CASSEKLGTGDNQPQHF. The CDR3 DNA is TGTGCCAGCAGCGAAAAACTCGGGACAGGGGACAATCAGCCCCAGCATTTT.

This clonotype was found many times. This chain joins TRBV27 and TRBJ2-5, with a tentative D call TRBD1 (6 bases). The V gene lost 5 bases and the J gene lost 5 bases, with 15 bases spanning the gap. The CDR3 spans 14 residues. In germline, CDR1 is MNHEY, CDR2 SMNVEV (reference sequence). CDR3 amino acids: CASSLQGGEETQYF. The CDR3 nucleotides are TGTGCCAGCAGTCTACAGGGTGGGGAGGAGACCCAGTACTTC.

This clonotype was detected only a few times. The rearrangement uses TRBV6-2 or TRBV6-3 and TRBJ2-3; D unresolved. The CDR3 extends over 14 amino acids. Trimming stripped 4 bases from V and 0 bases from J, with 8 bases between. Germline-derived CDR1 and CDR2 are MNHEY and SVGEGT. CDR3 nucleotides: TGTGCCAGCAGTTCAGCGACTAGCACAGATACGCAGTATTTT. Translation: CASSSATSTDTQYF.

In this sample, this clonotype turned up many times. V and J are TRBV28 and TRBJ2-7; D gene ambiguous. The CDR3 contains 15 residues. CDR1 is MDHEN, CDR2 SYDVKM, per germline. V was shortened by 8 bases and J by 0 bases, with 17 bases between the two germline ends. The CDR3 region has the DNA TGTGCCAGCGGCGTTCAGGCAGCCGGCTCCTACGAGCAGTACTTC. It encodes CASGVQAAGSYEQYF.

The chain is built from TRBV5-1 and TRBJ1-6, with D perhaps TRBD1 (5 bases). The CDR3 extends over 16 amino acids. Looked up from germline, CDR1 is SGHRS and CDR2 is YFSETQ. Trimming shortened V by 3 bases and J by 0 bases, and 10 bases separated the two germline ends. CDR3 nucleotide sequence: TGCGCCAGCAGCTGGGGCGCAAGCTCCTATAATTCACCCCTCCACTTT. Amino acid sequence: CASSWGASSYNSPLHF.